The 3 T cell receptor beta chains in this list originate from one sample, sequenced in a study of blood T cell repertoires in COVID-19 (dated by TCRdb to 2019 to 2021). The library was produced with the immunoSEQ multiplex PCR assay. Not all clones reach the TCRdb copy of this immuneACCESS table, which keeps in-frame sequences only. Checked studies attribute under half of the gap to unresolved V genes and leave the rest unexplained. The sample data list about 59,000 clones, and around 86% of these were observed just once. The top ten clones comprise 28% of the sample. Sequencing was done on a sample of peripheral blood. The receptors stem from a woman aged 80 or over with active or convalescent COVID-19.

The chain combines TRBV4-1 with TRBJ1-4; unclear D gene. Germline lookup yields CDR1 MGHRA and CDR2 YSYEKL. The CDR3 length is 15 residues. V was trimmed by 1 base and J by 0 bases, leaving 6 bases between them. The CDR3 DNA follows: TGCGCCAGCAGCCAAGGGCAGTCAACTAATGAAAAACTGTTTTTT. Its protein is CASSQGQSTNEKLFF.

Written as DNA, the CDR3 is TGCGCCAGCAGCCTGCTGTCAGGGGGCGTGTATTCACCCCTCCACTTT. The encoded protein is CASSLLSGGVYSPLHF. The chain recombines TRBV5-1 with TRBJ1-6, with 8 bases lining up with TRBD1. V lost 4 bases and J lost 8; bases outside the gene matches: 11. The germline V gene encodes CDR1 SGHRS and CDR2 YFSETQ. CDR3 length: 16 residues.

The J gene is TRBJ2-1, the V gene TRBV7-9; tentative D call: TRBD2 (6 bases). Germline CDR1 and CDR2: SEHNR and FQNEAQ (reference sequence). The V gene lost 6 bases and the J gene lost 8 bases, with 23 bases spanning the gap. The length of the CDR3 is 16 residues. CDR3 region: CASSFSGTPTAHEQFF. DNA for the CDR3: TGTGCCAGCAGTTTTTCCGGGACTCCAACTGCCCATGAGCAGTTCTTC.